This T cell receptor (beta chain) was documented in a study of blood T cell repertoires in COVID-19. The junction had 10 bases not matched to a gene; V was cut back by 7 bases and J by 6 bases. There are 13 residues in the CDR3. CDR1 and CDR2 from the germline V gene are SGHNT and YYREEE (reference sequence). Some clones are missing from TCRdb's copy, which holds only in-frame ones; the method was immunoSEQ multiplex PCR. The data hold some 250,000 clones, with about 80% observed a single time. The V gene is TRBV5-4, the J gene TRBJ2-7, with 7 bases that match TRBD2. The sample was PBMCs or T cells enriched from blood (not recorded which). This TCR was recovered from a middle-aged man who had recovered from COVID-19. The CDR3 loop reads CASSGGGRAEQYF. The CDR3, as DNA: TGTGCCAGCTCGGGAGGAGGTCGGGCCGAGCAGTACTTC.